The 29 T cell receptor beta chains given below trace back to one sample, sequenced in a study of identical twins. TCRdb re-analysed the 5' RACE reads in MiXCR, keeping a single row per CDR3 protein. The sample has approximately 550,000 distinct CDR3 sequences, around 24% seen once; the top ten hold approximately 0.52%. This sample was shared with a second study, whose subject was yellow fever vaccine responses in identical twins.

Material: CD4+ T cells sorted from blood. These receptors were collected from a woman under 30 in good health.

This clonotype was seen a few times. As DNA, the CDR3 is TGCAGTGCTACCCCGGGGGGGCGGGACACCGGGGAGCTGTTTTTT. This sequence encodes CSATPGGRDTGELFF. The chain links TRBV20-1 to TRBJ2-2; 8 bases align to TRBD2. This CDR3 contains 15 residues. J lost 3 bases, V lost 4 bases, and 7 bases had no gene match. Germline values: CDR1 DFQATT, CDR2 SNEGSKA (reference sequence).

The gene calls are TRBV5-5 and TRBJ1-1; D not resolved. V was cut by 0 bases and J by 5 bases, with 14 bases left in between. CDR3 length equals 15 residues. CDR1 and CDR2 (germline): SGHKS, YYEKEE (reference sequence). DNA of the CDR3: TGTGCCAGCAGCTTGGCCCCGAGAGACATTACTGAAGCTTTCTTT. Translated: CASSLAPRDITEAFF.

This clonotype turned up a few times. This chain joins TRBV6-1 and TRBJ2-1; 14 positions agree with TRBD2. The CDR3 spans 15 residues. Per germline, CDR1 MNHNS and CDR2 SASEGT. V was pared by 6 bases and J by 11 bases, with 9 bases of the junction left unmatched. CDR3 amino acids: CASSGTSGRERQQFF. As DNA, the CDR3 is TGTGCCAGCAGCGGGACTAGCGGGAGAGAACGGCAGCAGTTCTTC.

This clonotype occurred a few times. The chain employs TRBV11-2 and TRBJ2-2; a weak D match, TRBD2 (5 bases). The V and J ends lost 4 bases and 7 bases respectively, with 16 bases between them. CDR1 and CDR2 (germline): SGHAT, FQNNGV. The CDR3 runs 15 residues. CDR3 residues: CASSWTTKLGGELFF. CDR3 coding DNA: TGTGCCAGCAGCTGGACGACTAAGCTGGGCGGGGAGCTGTTTTTT.

This clonotype was observed a handful of times. The CDR3 DNA follows: TGTGCCAGCAGCCAATTGAGGAGCTCCTACGAGCAGTACTTC. Residues: CASSQLRSSYEQYF. V is TRBV3-1 and J is TRBJ2-7; D unresolved. The V end was cut by 2 bases, the J end by 0 bases, with 8 bases between. This CDR3 is 14 amino acids long. Looked up from germline, CDR1 is LGHDT and CDR2 is YNNKEL (reference sequence).

The chain has TRBV7-8 and TRBJ2-7; TRBD1 aligns across 9 bases. V gave up 5 bases and J gave up 6 bases; unmatched junction bases: 26. The germline V gene has CDR1 SGHVS and CDR2 FQNEAQ. CDR3 length: 20 residues. As DNA, the CDR3 is TGTGCCAGCAGCCTACCGGAACCCGATGGGACAGGGAGTTATTATGGCGAGCAGTACGTC. This encodes CASSLPEPDGTGSYYGEQYV.

This CDR3 is CASSHTGTGVNEQFF. CDR3 sequence (DNA): TGTGCCAGCTCACACACTGGGACAGGGGTCAATGAGCAGTTCTTC. The J gene is TRBJ2-1, the V gene TRBV18, with 10 bases lining up with TRBD1. V was clipped by 4 bases and J by 6 bases; unmatched bases: 6. The CDR3 is 15 amino acids. CDR1 KGHSH and CDR2 LQKENI come from the germline V gene.

The CDR3 nucleotides read TGTGCCACCGCGGGACTAGCGGCTAACAATGAGCAGTTCTTC. Translating it yields CATAGLAANNEQFF. The chain carries TRBV10-3 and TRBJ2-1; TRBD2 matches 11 bases. CDR1 ENHRY and CDR2 SYGVKD come from the germline V gene. Unmatched junction bases numbered 7, after V lost 10 bases and J lost 5 bases. This CDR3 is built from 14 residues.

This clonotype was observed a few times. This chain connects TRBV20-1 to TRBJ2-1; no reliable D call. The CDR3 length is 12 residues. The ends were cut back, 6 bases at V and 3 bases at J, with 9 bases in the middle. CDR1 is DFQATT, CDR2 SNEGSKA, per germline (reference sequence). CDR3 protein: CSAYKDYNEQFF. The CDR3 bases are TGCAGTGCCTACAAGGACTACAATGAGCAGTTCTTC.

The table lists this clonotype with a few counts. This chain joins TRBV28 and TRBJ1-4; 9 positions match TRBD1. The CDR3 is 13 amino acids. Germline trimming cut 6 bases from V and 7 bases from J; bases unmatched to any gene: 3. Germline V gene data show CDR1 as MDHEN and CDR2 as SYDVKM. The CDR3 loop is CASRGQGIEKLFF. CDR3 DNA sequence: TGTGCCAGCAGAGGACAGGGGATTGAAAAACTGTTTTTT.

The chain has TRBV9 and TRBJ2-1; TRBD2 is a possible D gene (6 bases). The germline V gene encodes CDR1 SGDLS and CDR2 YYNGEE. CDR3 length: 14 amino acids. V shed 0 bases and J shed 2 bases, with 6 bases lying between them. CDR3 amino acids: CASSVAGAYNEQFF. The CDR3 bases are TGTGCCAGCAGCGTAGCGGGAGCCTACAATGAGCAGTTCTTC.

The chain combines TRBV9 with TRBJ2-2; D gene unclear. The germline V gene has CDR1 SGDLS and CDR2 YYNGEE. The CDR3 has 15 residues. V dropped 0 bases and J dropped 2 bases, with 8 bases sitting between them. CDR3 nucleotides: TGTGCCAGCAGCGTAGTCCCGACCAACACCGGGGAGCTGTTTTTT. As protein: CASSVVPTNTGELFF.

In its sample, this clonotype was seen many times. This chain connects TRBV5-1 to TRBJ2-1; D perhaps matches TRBD2 (6 bases). CDR1 and CDR2 from the germline V gene are SGHRS and YFSETQ. The V gene lost 0 bases and the J gene lost 1 base, with 14 bases spanning the gap. CDR3 length equals 17 residues. For the CDR3, the DNA is TGCGCCAGCAGCTTGGTGCCAGGTAGCGGTTCCTACAATGAGCAGTTCTTC. As protein: CASSLVPGSGSYNEQFF.

This clonotype was observed a few times. The rearrangement links TRBV20-1 to TRBJ2-1; the match to TRBD2 covers 12 bases. CDR3 length: 15 amino acids. In germline, CDR1 is DFQATT, CDR2 SNEGSKA (reference sequence). V shed 3 bases, J shed 5 bases, and the junction held 5 bases outside the gene matches. CDR3 coding DNA: TGCAGTGCTAGGGTAACTAGCGGGAGGAACAATGAGCAGTTCTTC. It encodes CSARVTSGRNNEQFF.

The chain recombines TRBV5-1 with TRBJ2-2; D may correspond to TRBD1 or TRBD2 (6 bases each). The V end lost 8 bases, the J end lost 1 base, and 18 bases lay between the germline ends. The CDR3 length is 16 residues. Germline CDR1 and CDR2: SGHRS and YFSETQ. The CDR3 spells CASRKGEAMNTGELFF. CDR3 DNA sequence: TGCGCCAGTCGGAAGGGGGAGGCGATGAACACCGGGGAGCTGTTTTTT.

The rearrangement links TRBV15 to TRBJ2-3; D is ambiguous. Germline lookup yields CDR1 LNHNV and CDR2 YYDKDF (reference sequence). The ends were cut back, 0 bases at V and 1 base at J, with 14 bases in the middle. This CDR3 contains 17 residues. The CDR3 nucleotides are TGTGCCACCAGCAGAGATAATCCCCGGACCCGCACAGATACGCAGTATTTT. Translation gives CATSRDNPRTRTDTQYF.

The rearrangement uses TRBV11-2 and TRBJ2-1; D possibly uses TRBD1 or TRBD2 (5 bases each). The CDR3 extends over 17 amino acids. The germline V and J ends were trimmed by 3 bases and 0 bases, with 15 bases remaining between them. The germline V gene encodes CDR1 SGHAT and CDR2 FQNNGV. DNA for the CDR3: TGTGCCAGCAGCTTCCGACTGCCAGGGAGCTCCTACAATGAGCAGTTCTTC. Amino acids: CASSFRLPGSSYNEQFF.

The sample holds a few counts of this clonotype. This sequence joins TRBV28 and TRBJ2-1, with TRBD2 matching over 8 bases. The V gene end was trimmed by 5 bases and the J gene end by 7 bases; junction bases not matched to a gene: 13. Per the germline V gene, CDR1 is MDHEN and CDR2 is SYDVKM. This CDR3 has 16 residues. This CDR3 reads CASSPSGGRRSNEQFF. The CDR3 DNA is TGTGCCAGCAGTCCCAGCGGCGGGAGGAGGTCGAATGAGCAGTTCTTC. Looking up the rest from reference TRBV28 and TRBJ2-1 gives the full variable domain: DVKVTQSSRYLVKRTGEKVFLECVQDMDHENMFWYRQDPGLGLRLIYFSYDVKMKEKGDIPEGYSVSREKKERFSLILESASTNQTSMYLCASSPSGGRRSNEQFFGPGTRLTVL.

CDR3 DNA: TGTGCCAGCAGTGGATGGACTAGCGGGACCCAGTACTTC. Amino acids: CASSGWTSGTQYF. V gene TRBV2 combines with J gene TRBJ2-5, with 10 nucleotides matching TRBD2. With 4 bases clipped from V and 7 bases from J, the junction kept 3 bases outside the gene matches. The CDR3 extends over 13 amino acids. Germline CDR1 is SNHLY and CDR2 is FYNNEI.

In its sample, this clonotype was seen a few times. The rearrangement joins TRBV15 to TRBJ2-1; tentative D call: TRBD2 (7 bases). V lost 5 bases to trimming and J lost 7 bases, with 24 bases between them. Germline CDR1 reads LNHNV; CDR2 reads YYDKDF (reference sequence). The CDR3 contains 17 residues. The CDR3 DNA is TGTGCCACCAGCGGGGGGGCCGGCAGGGATGGTATAAATGAGCAGTTCTTC. Translating it yields CATSGGAGRDGINEQFF.

The J gene is TRBJ2-7, the V gene TRBV2, with D perhaps given as TRBD1 or TRBD2 (5 bases each). The ends were cut back, 1 base at V and 2 bases at J, with 9 bases in the middle. Per germline, CDR1 SNHLY and CDR2 FYNNEI. This CDR3 comprises 14 residues. CDR3 sequence reads: CASSEEQGPYEQYF. CDR3 nucleotide sequence: TGTGCCAGCAGTGAAGAGCAGGGACCCTACGAGCAGTACTTC.

This clonotype was recorded many times. The chain links TRBV5-1 to TRBJ1-5; TRBD1 is a possible D gene (5 bases). Between the trimmed V and J ends, which lost 0 bases and 7 bases, there was a span of 11 bases. In germline, CDR1 is SGHRS, CDR2 YFSETQ. CDR3 size: 14 residues. CDR3 amino acids: CASSLDRGGQPQHF. In DNA, the CDR3 is TGCGCCAGCAGCTTGGATAGGGGCGGACAGCCCCAGCATTTT.

This chain links TRBV4-2 with TRBJ2-1, with TRBD2 matching over 12 bases. Trimming took 5 bases from V and 0 from J; bases not matched to a gene: 8. Germline V gene data show CDR1 as LGHNA and CDR2 as YNFKEQ. This CDR3 region has 18 residues. DNA of the CDR3: TGTGCCAGCAGCAAAGGACTAGCGGGGTACATCTCCTACAATGAGCAGTTCTTC. Its protein product is CASSKGLAGYISYNEQFF.

V usage is TRBV27 and J usage is TRBJ2-5; D perhaps matches TRBD1 (6 bases). Germline lookup yields CDR1 MNHEY and CDR2 SMNVEV (reference sequence). The CDR3 extends over 14 amino acids. Trimming took 2 bases from V and 5 from J, leaving 12 bases between them. CDR3 protein: CASSLLGAQETQYF. As DNA, the CDR3 is TGTGCCAGCAGTTTACTGGGGGCTCAGGAGACCCAGTACTTC.

V usage is TRBV12-3 or TRBV12-4 and J usage is TRBJ2-1, with a tentative D call TRBD1 (6 bases). Trimming stripped 6 bases from V and 0 bases from J, with 15 bases between. The CDR3 is made up of 16 amino acids. CDR3 residues: CASSFRTASSYNEQFF. CDR3 in DNA: TGTGCCAGCAGCTTCAGGACAGCGAGCTCCTACAATGAGCAGTTCTTC.

This clonotype was found many times. The chain has TRBV7-3 and TRBJ1-3; a weak D match, TRBD1 (5 bases). CDR3 length: 12 amino acids. V shed 7 bases and J shed 4 bases, with 8 bases lying between them. CDR1 and CDR2 from the germline V gene are SGHTA and FQGTGA. The CDR3 sequence: CASKGPGNTIYF. As DNA, the CDR3 is TGTGCCAGCAAGGGACCAGGAAACACCATATATTTT. The full variable domain, with the rest looked up from reference TRBV7-3 and TRBJ1-3, is GAGVSQTPSNKVTEKGKYVELRCDPISGHTALYWYRQSLGQGPEFLIYFQGTGAADDSGLPNDRFFAVRPEGSVSTLKIQRTERGDSAVYLCASKGPGNTIYFGEGSWLTVV.

The chain employs TRBV12-3 or TRBV12-4 and TRBJ2-7; D might be TRBD1 or TRBD2, each matching 5 bases. The V and J ends lost 4 bases and 7 bases respectively, with 26 bases between them. The CDR3 runs 17 residues. CDR3 sequence (DNA): TGTGCCAGCAGTTCCCAGAGTTTGGTCGGGACCCGTCCTGAGCAGTACTTC. Translation: CASSSQSLVGTRPEQYF.

A remark on this clonotype: This sequence may be a read error, since a much larger clone differs from it by one base. This chain joins TRBV15 and TRBJ2-5; no clear D gene. Trimming shortened V by 0 bases and J by 5 bases, and 4 bases separated the two germline ends. The CDR3 consists of 12 residues. Per the germline V gene, CDR1 is LNHNV and CDR2 is YYDKDF (reference sequence). CDR3 loop: CATSRDGETQYF. The CDR3 nucleotides are TGTGCCACCAGCAGAGATGGGGAGACCCAGTACTTC.

The chain links TRBV11-2 to TRBJ2-2; D may be TRBD1 (6 bases). V gave up 7 bases and J gave up 0 bases, with 12 bases separating them. The CDR3 is 15 residues long. CDR1 and CDR2 (germline): SGHAT, FQNNGV. The CDR3 bases are TGTGCCAGCACCTGGACAGCCACGAACACCGGGGAGCTGTTTTTT. Amino acid sequence: CASTWTATNTGELFF.